This T cell receptor (beta chain) was sequenced during a study of T cell repertoires in cytomegalovirus infection. Study-wide context: Public TCR beta signatures indicated both CMV infection and matching HLA type. Study findings and constraints: Identification of carriers of CMV plus the relevant HLA was performed using cumulative public TCR beta family frequency. Predominance within the ex vivo response was attributable to HLA-C-restricted CMV-specific TCR beta clonotypes.

TCRdb reprocessed the reads with MiXCR, giving one entry per CDR3 protein. The sample includes about 240,000 distinct CDR3 sequences, 9% to 15% of them seen just once. The CDR3 has 13 residues. V was clipped by 3 bases and J by 5 bases, with 10 bases between them. Germline assignment: CDR1 SGHTA and CDR2 FQGNSA. Ten or more counts support this clonotype. Its antigen is not known. The chain recombines TRBV7-2 with TRBJ1-1, with D tentatively TRBD1 (5 bases). Sequenced input: PBMCs. The origin of this receptor is a human donor in good health (CMV status not recorded). Some clones in this sample may be carry-over from other donors' samples. CDR3 in DNA: TGTGCCAGCAGCTTTTTTTGGGGGACTGAAGCTTTCTTT. Amino acid sequence: CASSFFWGTEAFF.